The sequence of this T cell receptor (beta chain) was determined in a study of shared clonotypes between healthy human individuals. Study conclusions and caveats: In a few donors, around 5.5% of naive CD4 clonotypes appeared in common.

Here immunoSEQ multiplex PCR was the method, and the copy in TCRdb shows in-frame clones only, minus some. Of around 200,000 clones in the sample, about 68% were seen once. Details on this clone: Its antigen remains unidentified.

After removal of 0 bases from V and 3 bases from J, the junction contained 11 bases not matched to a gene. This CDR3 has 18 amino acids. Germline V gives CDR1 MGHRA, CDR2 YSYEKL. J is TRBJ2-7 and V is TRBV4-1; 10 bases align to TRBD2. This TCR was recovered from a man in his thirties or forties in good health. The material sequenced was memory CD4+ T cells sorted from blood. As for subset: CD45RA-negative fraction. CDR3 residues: CASSQDKSGTSDLYEQYF. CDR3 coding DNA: TGCGCCAGCAGCCAAGATAAATCTGGGACTAGCGATCTCTACGAGCAGTACTTC.